Shown below are 3 T cell receptor beta chains from a single sample sequenced in a study of shared clonotypes between healthy human individuals. Terminally differentiated effector memory CD45RA+ cells were left out of the naive CD8 fraction, which was CD45RO-negative and positively selected for CCR7. The repertoire was sequenced with immunoSEQ multiplex PCR; TCRdb's copy has only in-frame clones and lacks some. The repertoire holds millions of clones, with 93% as singletons. The sequencing sample was made of naive CD8+ T cells from PBMCs. These receptors came from a man aged 18 to 29 in good health. Some clones in this sample may be carry-over from other donors' samples.

The count of this clone is one. The gene calls are TRBV2 and TRBJ2-2; 8 bases line up with TRBD1. The V gene's germline CDR1 is SNHLY and CDR2 FYNNEI. V lost 4 bases and J lost 4; bases outside the gene matches: 5. The CDR3 runs 15 residues. CDR3 loop: CASSGRGPGTGELFF. CDR3 nucleotide sequence: TGTGCCAGCAGTGGCAGGGGGCCGGGCACCGGGGAGCTGTTTTTT. Filled out from reference TRBV2 and TRBJ2-2, the complete variable domain reads EPEVTQTPSHQVTQMGQEVILRCVPISNHLYFYWYRQILGQKVEFLVSFYNNEISEKSEIFDDQFSVERPDGSNFTLKIRSTKLEDSAMYFCASSGRGPGTGELFFGEGSRLTVL.

The rearrangement uses TRBV5-1 and TRBJ2-2; TRBD2 aligns across 7 bases. The CDR3 is 18 residues long. After removal of 2 bases from V and 6 bases from J, the junction contained 16 bases not matched to a gene. Germline V gene sequence: CDR1 SGHRS, CDR2 YFSETQ. DNA for the CDR3: TGCGCCAGCAGCTTACTGCAGGGAAAGCGGGAAGGGGCCGGGGAGCTGTTTTTT. Residues: CASSLLQGKREGAGELFF.

The count of this clone is one. The chain carries TRBV19 and TRBJ2-1; 10 nucleotides align to TRBD2. The trim removed 7 bases at V and 5 bases at J, leaving 8 bases unmatched. Looked up from germline, CDR1 is LNHDA and CDR2 is SQIVND (reference sequence). The CDR3 totals 15 residues. As DNA, the CDR3 is TGTGCCAGTACGCAGTGGCTAGCGGGAGACAATGAGCAGTTCTTC. Its translation is CASTQWLAGDNEQFF.